Below are 30 T cell receptor beta chains sequenced from a single sample in a study of shared clonotypes between healthy human individuals (TCRdb year 2020). Library creation used the immunoSEQ multiplex PCR assay. In TCRdb, the immuneACCESS table is reduced to in-frame sequences with V and J assigned. These tables do not hold every clone; where another copy was compared, an unresolved V gene accounts for under half, and the others remain unexplained. Across this sample there are around 1,100,000 clones, with about 80% seen only once. 0.89% of the sample is held by the ten biggest clonotypes. The specimen was memory CD4+ T cells from PBMCs. The cell subset or site label corresponds to: CD45RA-negative fraction. Receptors were obtained from a man aged 18-30 years in good health. Some clones in this sample may be carry-over from other donors' samples.

The chain couples TRBV27 to TRBJ2-2; D gene unclear. Germline assignment: CDR1 MNHEY and CDR2 SMNVEV (reference sequence). The CDR3 extends over 11 amino acids. V lost 7 bases and J lost 5, with 5 bases in between. The CDR3 here is CASTLTGELFF. DNA of the CDR3: TGTGCCAGCACCCTGACCGGGGAGCTGTTTTTT.

V and J are TRBV4-3 and TRBJ1-3, with D unclear. V shed 0 bases and J shed 0 bases, with 9 bases lying between them. The CDR3 consists of 16 residues. The V gene's germline CDR1 is LGHNA and CDR2 YSLEER. DNA of the CDR3: TGCGCCAGCAGCCAAGAGAGTCGGTTCTCTGGAAACACCATATATTTT. Amino acid sequence: CASSQESRFSGNTIYF.

The rearrangement uses TRBV11-2 and TRBJ2-3; 10 bases fit TRBD2. This CDR3 region has 17 residues. Unmatched junction bases numbered 9, after V lost 6 bases and J lost 0 bases. Germline V gene sequence: CDR1 SGHAT, CDR2 FQNNGV. The CDR3 is CASSYDLAGASTDTQYF. CDR3 sequence (DNA): TGTGCCAGCAGTTACGATCTAGCGGGGGCTAGCACAGATACGCAGTATTTT.

This clone has a single count. The chain joins TRBV28 to TRBJ2-2; no clear D. Germline V lookup: CDR1 MDHEN, CDR2 SYDVKM. The ends were cut back, 7 bases at V and 3 bases at J, with 9 bases in the middle. The CDR3 runs 13 residues. In DNA form, the CDR3 reads TGTGCCAGCATTCTTCGGGACACCGGGGAGCTGTTTTTT. Translating it yields CASILRDTGELFF. Based on the CDR3 plus reference TRBV28 and TRBJ2-2, the full variable domain is DVKVTQSSRYLVKRTGEKVFLECVQDMDHENMFWYRQDPGLGLRLIYFSYDVKMKEKGDIPEGYSVSREKKERFSLILESASTNQTSMYLCASILRDTGELFFGEGSRLTVL.

The chain has TRBV6-5 and TRBJ1-1; D is possibly TRBD1 (5 bases). Germline loops: CDR1 MNHEY, CDR2 SVGAGI. V dropped 6 bases and J dropped 0 bases, with 11 bases sitting between them. The CDR3 contains 14 residues. The CDR3 loop reads CASRSTEMNTEAFF. The DNA for the CDR3 is TGTGCCAGCAGATCGACAGAAATGAACACTGAAGCTTTCTTT.

CDR3 region: CASSLAGRDSLANYGYTF. CDR3 nucleotide sequence: TGCGCCAGCAGCTTGGCTGGTAGGGACAGTCTCGCTAACTATGGCTACACCTTC. The chain has TRBV5-1 and TRBJ1-2; 7 bases are a match to TRBD1. The CDR3 runs to 18 residues. With V trimmed by 0 bases and J by 0 bases, 11 bases remained unmatched. Germline CDR1 and CDR2: SGHRS and YFSETQ.

V usage is TRBV10-3 and J usage is TRBJ2-3; D is possibly TRBD2 (6 bases). The CDR3 runs to 14 residues. V gave up 1 base and J gave up 1 base, with 6 bases separating them. CDR1 ENHRY and CDR2 SYGVKD come from the germline V gene. For the CDR3, the DNA is TGTGCCATCAGTGAGTGGGGGGGCACAGATACGCAGTATTTT. Translated: CAISEWGGTDTQYF.

This clone showed up just a few times. The rearrangement uses TRBV5-4 and TRBJ2-5; 12 bases agree with TRBD2. The CDR3 sequence is 15 residues long. V gave up 4 bases and J gave up 4 bases; unmatched junction bases: 5. Germline CDR1 reads SGHNT; CDR2 reads YYREEE (reference sequence). The CDR3 here is CASSPSGRARETQYF. CDR3 DNA sequence: TGTGCCAGCAGCCCTAGCGGGAGGGCCAGAGAGACCCAGTACTTC.

This chain connects TRBV2 to TRBJ2-1, with TRBD2 matching 8 bases. The CDR3 extends over 14 amino acids. CDR1 is SNHLY, CDR2 FYNNEI, per germline. The trim removed 8 bases at V and 3 bases at J, leaving 6 bases unmatched. Here the CDR3 reads CASASGGGYNEQFF. CDR3 DNA sequence: TGTGCCAGCGCTTCGGGAGGGGGCTACAATGAGCAGTTCTTC.

In the case of this clone: Additional DNA sequences in this sample encode the identical CDR3. This chain connects TRBV19 to TRBJ2-7, with TRBD2 identical over 7 bases. CDR3 length: 14 amino acids. Germline CDR1 and CDR2: LNHDA and SQIVND (reference sequence). Trimming cost V 3 bases and J 7 bases; bases outside gene matches: 9. The CDR3 here is CASSIGGRAGEQYF. CDR3 DNA: TGTGCCAGTAGTATCGGAGGGAGGGCCGGGGAGCAGTACTTC.

This CDR3 reads CASSPRGRAEYEQYF. The CDR3 nucleotides are TGTGCCAGCAGCCCCCGGGGCCGGGCTGAATACGAGCAGTACTTC. The chain joins TRBV6-5 to TRBJ2-7; perhaps D is TRBD1 or TRBD2 (5 bases each). The length of the CDR3 is 15 residues. V lost 6 bases and J lost 4, with 19 bases in between. Germline V lookup: CDR1 MNHEY, CDR2 SVGAGI.

The V and J genes are TRBV2 and TRBJ1-1, with 9 bases matching TRBD1. CDR3 length equals 14 residues. Trimming removed 7 bases from V and 4 bases from J; junction bases left unmatched: 7. The germline gives CDR1 SNHLY, CDR2 FYNNEI. The CDR3 sequence is CASTTGGQPTEAFF. In nucleotides, the CDR3 is TGTGCCAGCACAACAGGGGGCCAACCCACTGAAGCTTTCTTT. Full variable domain (outside the CDR3, taken from reference TRBV2 and TRBJ1-1): EPEVTQTPSHQVTQMGQEVILRCVPISNHLYFYWYRQILGQKVEFLVSFYNNEISEKSEIFDDQFSVERPDGSNFTLKIRSTKLEDSAMYFCASTTGGQPTEAFFGQGTRLTVV.

This clone has a handful of counts. The chain has TRBV18 and TRBJ1-2; a weak D match, TRBD1 (5 bases). V dropped 5 bases and J dropped 0 bases, with 13 bases sitting between them. Germline V gives CDR1 KGHSH, CDR2 LQKENI. This CDR3 has 15 amino acids. CDR3 protein: CASSSRDVANYGYTF. The DNA for the CDR3 is TGTGCCAGCTCATCCAGGGACGTAGCTAACTATGGCTACACCTTC.

V and J are TRBV4-1 and TRBJ2-7; no clear D gene. Trimming removed 1 base from V and 6 bases from J, with 13 bases in between. The germline gives CDR1 MGHRA, CDR2 YSYEKL. The CDR3 is 14 amino acids. The CDR3 sequence is CASSQGQYPGEQYF. CDR3 bases: TGCGCCAGCAGCCAAGGCCAATACCCCGGCGAGCAGTACTTC.

This clone showed up just a few times. The V gene is TRBV5-1, the J gene TRBJ1-2; no clear D gene. V shed 2 bases and J shed 8 bases, with 16 bases lying between them. The CDR3 is 14 amino acids. CDR1 is SGHRS, CDR2 YFSETQ, per germline. CDR3 DNA sequence: TGCGCCAGCAGCTTAAACGGGGAACCCTGGGGCTACACCTTC. Amino acid sequence: CASSLNGEPWGYTF.

The genes are TRBV2 and TRBJ1-4; no definite D call. CDR1 is SNHLY, CDR2 FYNNEI, per germline. The V and J ends lost 7 bases and 5 bases respectively, with 14 bases between them. There are 14 residues in the CDR3. The CDR3 is CASIPLLLNEKLFF. In nucleotides, the CDR3 is TGTGCCAGCATCCCACTTCTCTTAAATGAAAAACTGTTTTTT.

In this sample, this clone turned up once. J is TRBJ2-2 and V is TRBV15; 9 positions match TRBD2. This CDR3 has 17 residues. With 3 bases clipped from V and 4 bases from J, the junction kept 9 bases outside the gene matches. CDR1 and CDR2 (germline): LNHNV, YYDKDF (reference sequence). The CDR3 sequence: CATSSPFRSGSTGELFF. For the CDR3, the DNA is TGTGCCACCAGCAGCCCCTTTCGTAGCGGGAGCACCGGGGAGCTGTTTTTT.

The chain has TRBV30 and TRBJ2-7, with TRBD1 as a possible D gene (6 bases). V was trimmed by 8 bases and J by 4 bases, leaving 18 bases between them. This CDR3 is 13 amino acids long. Looked up from germline, CDR1 is GTSNPN and CDR2 is SVGIG (reference sequence). The CDR3 protein is CAGTIRGQYEQYF. Written as DNA, the CDR3 is TGTGCCGGCACCATCAGGGGCCAGTACGAGCAGTACTTC.

Only a few counts were recorded for this clone. This chain connects TRBV9 to TRBJ2-1, with 12 bases aligning to TRBD2. This CDR3 is 15 amino acids long. The germline gives CDR1 SGDLS, CDR2 YYNGEE. J gave up 5 bases and V 2 bases, and 2 bases lay outside the gene matches. This CDR3 reads CASSVRLAGDNEQFF. The CDR3 DNA reads as TGTGCCAGCAGCGTTCGACTAGCGGGAGACAATGAGCAGTTCTTC. Together with reference TRBV9 and TRBJ2-1, the CDR3 gives the full variable domain: DSGVTQTPKHLITATGQRVTLRCSPRSGDLSVYWYQQSLDQGLQFLIQYYNGEERAKGNILERFSAQQFPDLHSELNLSSLELGDSALYFCASSVRLAGDNEQFFGPGTRLTVL.

The J gene is TRBJ1-6, the V gene TRBV5-1; 8 nucleotides align to TRBD1. Germline-derived CDR1 and CDR2 are SGHRS and YFSETQ. This CDR3 spans 15 amino acids. Trimming cost V 4 bases and J 7 bases; bases outside gene matches: 7. The CDR3 is CASSLRTGRNSPLHF. CDR3 in DNA: TGCGCCAGCAGCCTACGGACAGGGAGGAATTCACCCCTCCACTTT.

The table lists this clone with a few counts. This sequence joins TRBV29-1 and TRBJ2-3; TRBD1 might be the D (6 bases). Trimming took off 7 bases at V and 1 base at J, with 12 bases between the two ends. CDR3 length equals 13 residues. CDR1 and CDR2 (germline): SQVTM, ANQGSEA. CDR3 sequence (DNA): TGCAGCGCCTCGGACAGCCGCACAGATACGCAGTATTTT. It codes for CSASDSRTDTQYF.

This clone was observed a single time. The chain recombines TRBV5-6 with TRBJ1-2, with a weak D call TRBD1 (5 bases). The V end was cut by 0 bases, the J end by 4 bases, with 7 bases between. Per the germline V gene, CDR1 is SGHDT and CDR2 is YYEEEE. The CDR3 consists of 13 residues. The CDR3 is CASSLGQPYGYTF. The CDR3 DNA is TGTGCCAGCAGCTTGGGACAGCCCTATGGCTACACCTTC. Looking up the rest from reference TRBV5-6 and TRBJ1-2 gives the full variable domain: DAGVTQSPTHLIKTRGQQVTLRCSPKSGHDTVSWYQQALGQGPQFIFQYYEEEERQRGNFPDRFSGHQFPNYSSELNVNALLLGDSALYLCASSLGQPYGYTFGSGTRLTVV.

This sequence joins TRBV30 and TRBJ1-1, with no clear D. Germline V gives CDR1 GTSNPN, CDR2 SVGIG (reference sequence). Trimming removed 3 bases from V and 1 base from J, with 9 bases in between. The CDR3 is 13 amino acids. The DNA of the CDR3 is TGTGCCTGGAGGAGGGTTGGGAACACTGAAGCTTTCTTT. As protein: CAWRRVGNTEAFF.

V gene TRBV18 combines with J gene TRBJ2-7; 12 bases are shared with TRBD2. J was trimmed by 5 bases and V by 1 base; bases with no gene match: 6. The CDR3 totals 16 residues. Germline V gene lookup returns CDR1 KGHSH and CDR2 LQKENI. The CDR3 loop is CASSPQTSGRMDEQYF. The CDR3 DNA reads TGTGCCAGCTCACCACAGACTAGCGGGAGAATGGACGAGCAGTACTTC.

Comment on this clone: Other DNA sequences in the same sample also yield this CDR3. The chain has TRBV18 and TRBJ2-7, with D possibly matching TRBD1 (5 bases). The germline CDR1 and CDR2 sequences are KGHSH and LQKENI. The CDR3 is 14 residues long. V dropped 4 bases and J dropped 4 bases, with 14 bases sitting between them. The CDR3 bases are TGTGCCAGCTCACTGTCCGCAGGGTCGTACGAGCAGTACTTC. Amino acids: CASSLSAGSYEQYF.

The CDR3 bases are TGTGCCAGCAGTGAGGAAGGACTAGCGGGAGGAGGGCAGTTCTTC. It is translated as CASSEEGLAGGGQFF. The rearrangement links TRBV2 to TRBJ2-1; 14 positions agree with TRBD2. This CDR3 spans 15 amino acids. Germline V gene data show CDR1 as SNHLY and CDR2 as FYNNEI. The V segment lost 3 bases and the J segment 12 bases; nucleotides outside the gene matches: 7.

J is TRBJ1-5 and V is TRBV30, with unresolved D. Trimming removed 3 bases from V and 0 bases from J, with 9 bases in between. Germline V gene lookup returns CDR1 GTSNPN and CDR2 SVGIG (reference sequence). This CDR3 region has 14 residues. CDR3 nucleotides: TGTGCCTGGAGGGGATCGGGTAGCAATCAGCCCCAGCATTTT. Amino acids: CAWRGSGSNQPQHF.

The gene calls are TRBV6-1 and TRBJ1-2, with no clear D. CDR1 is MNHNS, CDR2 SASEGT, per germline. This CDR3 is 12 amino acids long. Trimming stripped 7 bases from V and 2 bases from J, with 8 bases between. DNA of the CDR3: TGTGCCAGCACACGCGCCAACTATGGCTACACCTTC. It is translated as CASTRANYGYTF.

This clone was found a few times. The J gene is TRBJ2-7, the V gene TRBV27; D is ambiguous. Trimming removed 5 bases at V and 2 bases at J, with 16 bases between. This CDR3 is built from 15 residues. Germline assignment: CDR1 MNHEY and CDR2 SMNVEV (reference sequence). The DNA for the CDR3 is TGTGCCAGCAGTCCCCTAGGACGGAAACCCTACGAGCAGTACTTC. Its protein product is CASSPLGRKPYEQYF.

This clone was counted many times. Other nucleotide sequences from this sample produce the same CDR3. This chain uses TRBV30 with TRBJ2-3; unclear D gene. Germline CDR1 and CDR2: GTSNPN and SVGIG (reference sequence). Trimming stripped 3 bases from V and 3 bases from J, with 4 bases between. This CDR3 is 11 amino acids long. The CDR3 nucleotides are TGTGCCTGGAGCTCGACAGATACGCAGTATTTT. This sequence encodes CAWSSTDTQYF.